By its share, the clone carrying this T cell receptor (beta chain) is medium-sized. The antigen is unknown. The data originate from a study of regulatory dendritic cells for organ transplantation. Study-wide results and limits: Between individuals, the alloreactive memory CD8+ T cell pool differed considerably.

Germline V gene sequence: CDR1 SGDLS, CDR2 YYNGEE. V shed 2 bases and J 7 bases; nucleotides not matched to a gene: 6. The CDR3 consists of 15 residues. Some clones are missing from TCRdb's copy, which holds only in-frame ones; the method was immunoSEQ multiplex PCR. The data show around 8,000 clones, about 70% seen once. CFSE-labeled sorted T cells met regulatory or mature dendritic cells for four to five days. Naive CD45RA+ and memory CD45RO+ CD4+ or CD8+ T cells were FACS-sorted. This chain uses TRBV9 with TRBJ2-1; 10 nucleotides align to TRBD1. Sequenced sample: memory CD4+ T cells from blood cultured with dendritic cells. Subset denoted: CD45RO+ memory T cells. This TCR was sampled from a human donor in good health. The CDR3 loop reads CASSVGQGHGNEQFF. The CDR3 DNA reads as TGTGCCAGCAGCGTGGGACAGGGGCACGGGAATGAGCAGTTCTTC.